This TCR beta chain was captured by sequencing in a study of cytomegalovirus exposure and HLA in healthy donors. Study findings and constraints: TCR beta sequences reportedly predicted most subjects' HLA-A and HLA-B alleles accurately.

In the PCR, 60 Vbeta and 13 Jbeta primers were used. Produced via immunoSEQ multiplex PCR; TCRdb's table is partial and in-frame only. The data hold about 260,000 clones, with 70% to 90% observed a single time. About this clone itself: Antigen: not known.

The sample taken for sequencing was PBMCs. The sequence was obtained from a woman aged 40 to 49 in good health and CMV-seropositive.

CDR3 in amino acids: CASSEALGGLTEAFF. The CDR3 DNA is TGTGCCAGCAGTGAAGCGCTGGGGGGGCTGACTGAAGCTTTCTTT. The chain couples TRBV6-1 to TRBJ1-1, with D tentatively TRBD1 (6 bases). There are 15 residues in the CDR3. Germline CDR1 is MNHNS and CDR2 is SASEGT. V was shortened by 0 bases and J by 5 bases, with 13 bases between the two germline ends.